Each of the 16 T cell receptor beta chains below was sequenced from the same sample in a study of blood T cell repertoires in COVID-19. TCRdb's table, derived via immunoSEQ multiplex PCR, lists solely in-frame clones and lacks some. Among 310,000 or so clones listed, 70% to 90% were seen once. The sequencing input was peripheral blood. The receptors here all came from a man in his sixties or seventies with acute or convalescent COVID-19.

This clone was found a few times. CDR3 in amino acids: CATGVGNTIYF. CDR3 coding DNA: TGTGCTACAGGGGTCGGAAACACCATATATTTT. The chain carries TRBV12-5 and TRBJ1-3, with TRBD1 as a possible D gene (6 bases). CDR3 length equals 11 residues. Looked up from germline, CDR1 is LGHNT and CDR2 is FRNRAP. Deletions cut 10 bases from V and 4 bases from J, with 8 bases between.

This clone was seen a handful of times. This chain uses TRBV9 with TRBJ2-7; D may be TRBD1 (6 bases). The CDR3 covers 15 residues. Trimming stripped 0 bases from V and 0 bases from J, with 10 bases between. Germline V CDR1 and CDR2: SGDLS, YYNGEE. The CDR3 nucleotides are TGTGCCAGCAGCGTAGGAGGGACAATCTCCTACGAGCAGTACTTC. Translation: CASSVGGTISYEQYF.

This clone was observed a handful of times. The same CDR3 arises from other DNA sequences in this sample as well. The chain combines TRBV9 with TRBJ1-4; TRBD1 matches at 7 bases. The CDR3 consists of 15 residues. Per germline, CDR1 SGDLS and CDR2 YYNGEE. Trimming took 4 bases from V and 1 from J; bases not matched to a gene: 4. CDR3 bases: TGTGCCAGCAGCCCGCGGACAGGAACTAATGAAAAACTGTTTTTT. Its translation is CASSPRTGTNEKLFF.

This clone was found once. DNA for the CDR3: TGTGCCAGCAGCCAAGGTTTGCCATACAGGGGGCTGGAGACCCAGTACTTC. Encoded protein: CASSQGLPYRGLETQYF. V and J are TRBV14 and TRBJ2-5, with 9 positions matching TRBD1. Germline lookup yields CDR1 SGHDN and CDR2 FVKESK. The CDR3 loop spans 17 amino acids. J gave up 5 bases and V 1 base, and 11 bases lay outside the gene matches.

This chain uses TRBV28 with TRBJ1-4; D possibly corresponds to TRBD1 (5 bases). Per the germline V gene, CDR1 is MDHEN and CDR2 is SYDVKM. V lost 6 bases and J 8 bases, leaving 25 bases between the germline ends. The CDR3 sequence is 17 residues long. The CDR3 here is CASSPSPTGGRREKLFF. CDR3 sequence (DNA): TGTGCCAGCAGCCCATCTCCGACGGGGGGAAGGCGGGAAAAACTGTTTTTT.

The gene calls are TRBV6-5 and TRBJ1-4; 7 nucleotides line up with TRBD1. CDR3 length: 14 residues. CDR1 is MNHEY and CDR2 is SVGAGI in the germline V gene. V gave up 5 bases and J gave up 6 bases; unmatched junction bases: 6. CDR3 loop: CASSIRGSDEKLFF. The CDR3 DNA sequence: TGTGCCAGCAGTATCAGGGGGAGCGATGAAAAACTGTTTTTT.

This chain connects TRBV28 to TRBJ2-6; TRBD2 is a possible D gene (5 bases). The CDR3 consists of 18 residues. Germline CDR1 MDHEN, CDR2 SYDVKM. Trimming removed 4 bases from V and 0 bases from J, with 16 bases in between. Here the CDR3 DNA reads TGTGCCAGCAGTTATACTGGACTCCCGATCTCTGGGGCCAACGTCCTGACTTTC. As protein: CASSYTGLPISGANVLTF.

This clone was picked up one time. The J gene is TRBJ2-5, the V gene TRBV15; the D gene is possibly TRBD1 (6 bases). The CDR3 covers 16 residues. Germline CDR1 and CDR2: LNHNV and YYDKDF (reference sequence). Between the trimmed V and J ends, which lost 6 bases and 4 bases, there was a span of 21 bases. As DNA, the CDR3 is TGTGCCACCAGTGCCCGGGACACCCACGGGGCAGAGACCCAGTACTTC. This codes for CATSARDTHGAETQYF.

The genes are TRBV10-3 and TRBJ1-4, with 9 bases aligning to TRBD1. Trimming cost V 5 bases and J 6 bases; bases outside gene matches: 4. The germline V gene has CDR1 ENHRY and CDR2 SYGVKD. The CDR3 is made up of 14 amino acids. The CDR3 sequence: CAISKTGGDEKLFF. For the CDR3, the DNA is TGTGCCATCAGTAAGACAGGGGGGGATGAAAAACTGTTTTTT.

The CDR3 protein is CAWSIGQGEYSPLHF. CDR3 sequence (DNA): TGTGCCTGGAGTATAGGACAGGGAGAATATTCACCCCTCCACTTT. This sequence joins TRBV30 and TRBJ1-6; TRBD1 matches 8 bases. Germline trimming cut 2 bases from V and 8 bases from J; bases unmatched to any gene: 8. This CDR3 has 15 amino acids. Germline values: CDR1 GTSNPN, CDR2 SVGIG (reference sequence).

V usage is TRBV6-2 or TRBV6-3 and J usage is TRBJ1-2; D may be TRBD1 (6 bases). This CDR3 has 13 residues. Germline values: CDR1 MNHEY, CDR2 SVGEGT. The V end lost 6 bases, the J end lost 8 bases, and 16 bases lay between the germline ends. Here the CDR3 DNA reads TGTGCCAGCAGCTATACAGGGAGTTGGGGCTACACCTTC. Its protein is CASSYTGSWGYTF.

This clone appeared once. The V call is TRBV6-5, the J call TRBJ2-1; D is possibly TRBD1 (6 bases). Germline loops: CDR1 MNHEY, CDR2 SVGAGI. The CDR3 has 15 residues. Trimming removed 5 bases at V and 5 bases at J, with 16 bases between. The CDR3 nucleotides read TGTGCCAGCAGTCGCCAATGGGGACAACACAATGAGCAGTTCTTC. Residues: CASSRQWGQHNEQFF.

The chain employs TRBV6-5 and TRBJ2-7; 7 bases fit TRBD2. The CDR3 sequence is 15 residues long. Trimming at V came to 11 bases and at J to 9 bases, leaving 22 bases not matched to a gene. The V gene's germline CDR1 is MNHEY and CDR2 SVGAGI. For the CDR3, the DNA is TGTGCCGGCGGGAAACGGGCTAGCGGTATTCTGGCGCAGTACTTC. Residues: CAGGKRASGILAQYF.

V gene TRBV27 combines with J gene TRBJ1-1; weak D call: TRBD1 (5 bases). The CDR3 totals 14 residues. Germline CDR1 reads MNHEY; CDR2 reads SMNVEV (reference sequence). V shed 0 bases and J shed 9 bases, with 14 bases lying between them. The DNA of the CDR3 is TGTGCCAGCAGTTTATCTCCAGGGCCTTATAAAGCTTTCTTT. Translating gives CASSLSPGPYKAFF.

This chain uses TRBV6-6 with TRBJ1-5; 12 bases line up with TRBD1. Germline lookup yields CDR1 MNHNY and CDR2 SVGAGI (reference sequence). Trimming removed 7 bases from V and 4 bases from J; junction bases left unmatched: 8. The CDR3 runs to 16 residues. The CDR3 loop reads CASKGAGQGANQPQHF. The CDR3 nucleotides read TGTGCCAGCAAGGGGGCGGGACAGGGGGCGAATCAGCCCCAGCATTTT.

This chain connects TRBV6-2 or TRBV6-3 to TRBJ1-5; D gene uncertain. Germline CDR1 is MNHEY and CDR2 is SVGEGT. This CDR3 contains 14 residues. The V end lost 6 bases, the J end lost 7 bases, and 16 bases lay between the germline ends. CDR3 nucleotide sequence: TGTGCCAGCAGCGGACGGCGGGTCGAACAGCCCCAGCATTTT. This gives the protein CASSGRRVEQPQHF.